These 9 T cell receptor beta chains originate from one sample sequenced in a study of vaccination effects on CD4 cells after COVID-19. With the ViraFEST assay, the study expanded antigen-specific CD4+ T cells using viral peptide pools, then sequenced them. An approximately 10-day culture period preceded the isolation of CD4+ T cells. Everyone in the study got two shots of either the BNT162b2 or mRNA-1273 vaccine. No antigen has been identified for these receptors. Using immunoSEQ multiplex PCR, the repertoire was profiled, and TCRdb retains in-frame clones only, with some absent. The table has roughly 43,000 clones, over 60% seen once; the top ten hold less than 15%. Sequenced here: CD4+ T cells from PBMCs cultured with HCoV-OC43 spike peptides, sampled after COVID-19 vaccination. Described subset: HCoV-OC43 spike overlapping peptide pool stimulation. These receptors came from a human donor who received a COVID-19 vaccine.

The rearrangement uses TRBV10-2 and TRBJ2-7, with 11 bases that match TRBD2. Per the germline V gene, CDR1 is WSHSY and CDR2 is SAAADI. This CDR3 has 14 residues. V lost 8 bases and J lost 0; bases outside the gene matches: 3. The CDR3 loop reads CASLTSGGSYEQYF. The CDR3 DNA is TGCGCCAGCCTTACTAGCGGGGGCTCCTACGAGCAGTACTTC.

V and J are TRBV28 and TRBJ2-5, with D possibly being TRBD2 (6 bases). Germline CDR1 reads MDHEN; CDR2 reads SYDVKM. The length of the CDR3 is 14 residues. Between the trimmed V and J ends, which lost 6 bases and 2 bases, there was a span of 13 bases. The CDR3 is CASRTTGVQETQYF. The CDR3 region has the DNA TGTGCCAGCAGAACCACGGGGGTTCAAGAGACCCAGTACTTC.

The chain joins TRBV18 to TRBJ1-1; D gene ambiguous. CDR3 length equals 14 residues. The germline gives CDR1 KGHSH, CDR2 LQKENI. The V gene lost 3 bases and the J gene lost 1 base, with 9 bases spanning the gap. CDR3 bases: TGTGCCAGCTCACCCTCCGCGGGGAACACTGAAGCTTTCTTT. Protein sequence: CASSPSAGNTEAFF. The variable domain in full, with the rest retrieved from reference TRBV18 and TRBJ1-1, is NAGVMQNPRHLVRRRGQEARLRCSPMKGHSHVYWYRQLPEEGLKFMVYLQKENIIDESGMPKERFSAEFPKEGPSILRIQQVVRGDSAAYFCASSPSAGNTEAFFGQGTRLTVV.

The V and J genes are TRBV5-4 and TRBJ2-7, with D perhaps given as TRBD1 or TRBD2 (5 bases each). V shed 4 bases and J shed 0 bases, with 14 bases lying between them. The germline gives CDR1 SGHNT, CDR2 YYREEE (reference sequence). This CDR3 is built from 15 residues. As DNA, the CDR3 is TGTGCCAGCAGCACAGTGGGACGGGACTCCTACGAGCAGTACTTC. Translation gives CASSTVGRDSYEQYF.

V gene TRBV20-1 combines with J gene TRBJ1-5; no firm D call. There are 9 residues in the CDR3. V was cut by 6 bases and J by 6 bases, with 3 bases left in between. Per the germline V gene, CDR1 is DFQATT and CDR2 is SNEGSKA (reference sequence). CDR3 sequence (DNA): TGCAGTGCCGGTCAGCCCCAGCATTTT. Its translation: CSAGQPQHF.

The gene calls are TRBV18 and TRBJ2-2; TRBD1 matches 10 bases. The germline CDR1 and CDR2 sequences are KGHSH and LQKENI. The CDR3 runs to 17 residues. V dropped 3 bases and J dropped 4; count of bases not matched to a gene: 8. The CDR3 region is CASSPEGQGTITGELFF. CDR3 nucleotide sequence: TGTGCCAGCTCACCGGAGGGACAGGGGACAATCACCGGGGAGCTGTTTTTT.

This clone was counted only a few times. J is TRBJ2-7 and V is TRBV5-4; TRBD2 matches 16 bases. Germline V gene sequence: CDR1 SGHNT, CDR2 YYREEE (reference sequence). Losses at the gene ends were 1 base for V and 6 bases for J; bases not matched to a gene: 4. This CDR3 region has 16 residues. CDR3 region: CASSLPGTSGRGEQYF. The CDR3 DNA is TGTGCCAGCAGCTTGCCCGGGACTAGCGGGAGGGGCGAGCAGTACTTC.

The gene calls are TRBV14 and TRBJ1-2; D is perhaps TRBD1 (6 bases). The length of the CDR3 is 14 residues. V gave up 0 bases and J gave up 7 bases, with 12 bases separating them. CDR1 is SGHDN, CDR2 FVKESK, per germline. Here the CDR3 reads CASSQDWGPGGYTF. CDR3 coding DNA: TGTGCCAGCAGCCAAGATTGGGGGCCTGGTGGCTACACCTTC.

As regards this clone: Its ends do not fully match the called genes, so a read error is possible. Other DNA sequences from this sample encode an identical CDR3 as well. This CDR3 reads CASNVDRGLRSGYTF. CDR3 in DNA: TGTGCCAGCAATGTAGACAGGGGCCTAAGGAGTGGCTATACCTTC. The chain couples TRBV6-5 to TRBJ1-2; 8 nucleotides align to TRBD1. The CDR3 runs to 15 residues. Germline V gives CDR1 MNHEY, CDR2 SVGAGI.